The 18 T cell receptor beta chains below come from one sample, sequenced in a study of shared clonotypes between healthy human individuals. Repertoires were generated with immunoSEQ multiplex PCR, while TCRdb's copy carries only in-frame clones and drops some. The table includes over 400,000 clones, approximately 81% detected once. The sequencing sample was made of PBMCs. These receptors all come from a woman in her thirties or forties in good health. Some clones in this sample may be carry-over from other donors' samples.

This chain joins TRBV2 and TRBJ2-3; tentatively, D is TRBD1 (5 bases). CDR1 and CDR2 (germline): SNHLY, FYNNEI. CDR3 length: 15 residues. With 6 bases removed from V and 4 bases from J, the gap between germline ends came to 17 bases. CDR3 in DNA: TGTGCCAGCAGCATGGGGCTACTTCAATCAGATACGCAGTATTTT. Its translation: CASSMGLLQSDTQYF. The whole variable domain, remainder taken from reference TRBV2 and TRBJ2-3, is EPEVTQTPSHQVTQMGQEVILRCVPISNHLYFYWYRQILGQKVEFLVSFYNNEISEKSEIFDDQFSVERPDGSNFTLKIRSTKLEDSAMYFCASSMGLLQSDTQYFGPGTRLTVL.

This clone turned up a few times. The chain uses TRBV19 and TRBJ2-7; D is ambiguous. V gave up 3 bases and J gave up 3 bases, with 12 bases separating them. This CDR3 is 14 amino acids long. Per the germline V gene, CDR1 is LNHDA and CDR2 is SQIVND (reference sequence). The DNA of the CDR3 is TGTGCCAGTAGTATTCTACACCCAGACTACGAGCAGTACTTC. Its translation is CASSILHPDYEQYF.

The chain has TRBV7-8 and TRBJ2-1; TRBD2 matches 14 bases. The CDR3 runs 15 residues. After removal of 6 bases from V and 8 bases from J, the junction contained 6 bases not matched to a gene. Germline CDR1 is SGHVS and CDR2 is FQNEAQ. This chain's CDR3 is CASRPGLAGVHEQFF. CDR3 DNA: TGTGCCAGCAGGCCGGGACTAGCGGGAGTACATGAGCAGTTCTTC.

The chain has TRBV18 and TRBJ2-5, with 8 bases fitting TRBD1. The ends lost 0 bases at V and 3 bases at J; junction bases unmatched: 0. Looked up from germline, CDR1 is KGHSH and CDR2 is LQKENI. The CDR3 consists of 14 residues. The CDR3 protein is CASSPPTGEETQYF. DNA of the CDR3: TGTGCCAGCTCACCACCGACAGGGGAAGAGACCCAGTACTTC.

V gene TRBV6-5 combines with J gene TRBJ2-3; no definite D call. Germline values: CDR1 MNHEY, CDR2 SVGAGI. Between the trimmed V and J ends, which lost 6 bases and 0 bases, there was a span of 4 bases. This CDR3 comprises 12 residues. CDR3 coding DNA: TGTGCCAGCAGATCGAGCACAGATACGCAGTATTTT. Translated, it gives CASRSSTDTQYF.

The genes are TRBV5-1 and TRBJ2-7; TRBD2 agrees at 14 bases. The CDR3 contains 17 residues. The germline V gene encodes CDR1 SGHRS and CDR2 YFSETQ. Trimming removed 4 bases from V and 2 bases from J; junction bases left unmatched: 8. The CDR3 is CASSPAGLAGVAYEQYF. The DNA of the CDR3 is TGCGCCAGCAGCCCGGCGGGACTAGCGGGAGTCGCCTACGAGCAGTACTTC.

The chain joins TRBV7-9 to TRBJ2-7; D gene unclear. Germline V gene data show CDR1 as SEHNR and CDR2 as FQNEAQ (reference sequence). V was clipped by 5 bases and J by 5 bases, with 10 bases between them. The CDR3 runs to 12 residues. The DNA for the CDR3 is TGTGCCAGCAGCCCCCGATGGGACGAGCAGTACTTC. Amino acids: CASSPRWDEQYF.

This CDR3 is CAISEGRSGETQYF. The CDR3 bases are TGTGCCATCAGTGAAGGGAGGTCGGGAGAGACCCAGTACTTC. This rearrangement joins TRBV10-3 to TRBJ2-5; TRBD2 might be the D (6 bases). The V end was cut by 3 bases, the J end by 4 bases, with 12 bases between. In germline, CDR1 is ENHRY, CDR2 SYGVKD. This CDR3 spans 14 amino acids.

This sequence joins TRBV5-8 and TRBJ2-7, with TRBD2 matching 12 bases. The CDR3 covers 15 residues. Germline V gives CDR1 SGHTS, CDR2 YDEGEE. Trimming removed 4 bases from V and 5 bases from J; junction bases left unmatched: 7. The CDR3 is CASSLTSGSPNEQYF. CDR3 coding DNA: TGTGCCAGCAGCCTGACTAGCGGGAGTCCTAACGAGCAGTACTTC.

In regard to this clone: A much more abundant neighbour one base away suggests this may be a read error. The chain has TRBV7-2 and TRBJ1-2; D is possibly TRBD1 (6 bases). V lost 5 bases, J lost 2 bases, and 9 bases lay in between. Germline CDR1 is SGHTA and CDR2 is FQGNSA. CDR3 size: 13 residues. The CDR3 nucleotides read TGTGCCAGCAGCCCGGACAGAAACTATGGCTACACCTTC. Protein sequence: CASSPDRNYGYTF.

For the CDR3, the DNA is TGTGCCAGCAGCCGGACTAGCGGGAGCTCTGGGGCCAACGTCCTGACTTTC. Translating it yields CASSRTSGSSGANVLTF. V usage is TRBV7-2 and J usage is TRBJ2-6; TRBD2 aligns across 13 bases. The trim removed 5 bases at V and 0 bases at J, leaving 1 base unmatched. This CDR3 has 17 amino acids. Germline CDR1 and CDR2: SGHTA and FQGNSA.

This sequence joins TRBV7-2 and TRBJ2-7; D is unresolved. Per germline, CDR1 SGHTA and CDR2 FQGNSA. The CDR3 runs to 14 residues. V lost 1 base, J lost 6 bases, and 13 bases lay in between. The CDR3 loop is CASSLGANGPEQYF. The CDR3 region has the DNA TGTGCCAGCAGCTTAGGGGCTAATGGGCCCGAGCAGTACTTC.

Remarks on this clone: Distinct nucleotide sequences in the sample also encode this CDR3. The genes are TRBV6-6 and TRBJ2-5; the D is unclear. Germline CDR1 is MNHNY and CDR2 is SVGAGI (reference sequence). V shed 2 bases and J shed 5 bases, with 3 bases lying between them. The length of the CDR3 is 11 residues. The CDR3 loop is CASSYGETQYF. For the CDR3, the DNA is TGTGCCAGCAGTTACGGGGAGACCCAGTACTTC.

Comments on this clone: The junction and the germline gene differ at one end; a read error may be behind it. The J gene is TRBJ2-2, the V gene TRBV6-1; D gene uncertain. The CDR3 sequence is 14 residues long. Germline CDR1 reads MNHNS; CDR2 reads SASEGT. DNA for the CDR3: TGTGCCAGCAGCGAAGAATATCACACCGGGGAGCTGTTTTTT. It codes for CASSEEYHTGELFF.

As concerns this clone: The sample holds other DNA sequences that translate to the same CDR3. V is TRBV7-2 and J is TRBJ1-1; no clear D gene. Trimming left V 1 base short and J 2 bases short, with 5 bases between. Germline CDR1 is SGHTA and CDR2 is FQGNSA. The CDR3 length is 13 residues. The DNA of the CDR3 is TGTGCCAGCAGCTTAGGGGCAAACACTGAAGCTTTCTTT. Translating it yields CASSLGANTEAFF.

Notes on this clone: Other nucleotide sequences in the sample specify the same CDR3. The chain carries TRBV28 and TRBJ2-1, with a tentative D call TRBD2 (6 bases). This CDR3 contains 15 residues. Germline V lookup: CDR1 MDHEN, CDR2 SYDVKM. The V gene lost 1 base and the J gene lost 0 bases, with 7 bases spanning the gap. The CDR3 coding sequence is TGTGCCAGCAGTTTATCCGGGAGCTCCTACAATGAGCAGTTCTTC. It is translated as CASSLSGSSYNEQFF.

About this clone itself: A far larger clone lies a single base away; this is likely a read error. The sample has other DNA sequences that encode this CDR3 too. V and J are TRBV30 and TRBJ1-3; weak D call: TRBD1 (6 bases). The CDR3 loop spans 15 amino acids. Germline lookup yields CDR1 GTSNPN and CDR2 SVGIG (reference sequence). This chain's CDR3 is CAWSADRHSGNTIYF. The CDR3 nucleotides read TGTGCCTGGAGTGCGGACAGACATTCTGGGAACACCATATATTTT.

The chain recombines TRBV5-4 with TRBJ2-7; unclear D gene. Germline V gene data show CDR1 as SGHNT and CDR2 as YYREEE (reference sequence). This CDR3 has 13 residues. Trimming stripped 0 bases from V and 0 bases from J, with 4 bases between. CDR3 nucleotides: TGTGCCAGCAGCTTGGACCTCTCCTACGAGCAGTACTTC. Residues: CASSLDLSYEQYF.